Listed below are T cell receptor beta chains from one sample, sequenced in a study of sequential checkpoint blockade in melanoma. Libraries were prepared by immunoSEQ multiplex PCR; TCRdb keeps only in-frame clonotypes and omits some of them. The data hold around 13,000 clones, with about 78% observed a single time. Material: CD8+ T cells sorted from blood (inferred from file names), obtained from a patient given nivolumab and ipilimumab in sequence. The receptors shown here come from a human donor with melanoma. Each CDR3 is given with its conserved first and last residue. A D gene is named only where the DNA matches it firmly. Size tells how often a clone was seen (once, few, many) or the class of an expanded clone, and some rows leave it out.

once TRBD2 TRBJ2-3 TRBV15 CATSRGTSGSTDTQYF TGTGCCACCAGCAGAGGGACTAGCGGGAGCACAGATACGCAGTATTTT
NA NA TRBJ1-1 TRBV7-9 CASSPPGSLAEAFF TGTGCCAGCAGCCCCCCAGGGTCGCTCGCTGAAGCTTTCTTT
NA TRBD2 TRBJ2-1 TRBV9 CASSATSREQFF TGTGCCAGCAGCGCGACTAGCCGAGAGCAGTTCTTC
NA NA TRBJ2-2 TRBV7-2 CASSFPMQGNGELFF TGTGCCAGCAGCTTTCCTATGCAGGGGAACGGGGAGCTGTTTTTT
NA NA TRBJ1-5 TRBV6-1 CASSERGGGRNQPQHF TGTGCCAGCAGTGAAAGAGGGGGTGGTCGCAATCAGCCCCAGCATTTT
NA NA TRBJ1-1 TRBV4-1 CASSQDPGGYTEAFF TGCGCCAGCAGCCAAGATCCAGGCGGGTACACTGAAGCTTTCTTT
NA TRBD1 TRBJ1-4 TRBV5-4 CASSLGDRHTTNEKLFF TGTGCCAGCAGCCTCGGGGACAGGCATACAACTAATGAAAAACTGTTTTTT
medium-sized NA TRBJ1-4 TRBV7-6 CASSPEAQGEKLFF TGTGCCAGCAGCCCCGAGGCGCAGGGTGAAAAACTGTTTTTT
once NA TRBJ2-7 TRBV4-3 CASSQDRYEQYF TGCGCCAGCAGCCAAGATCGCTACGAGCAGTACTTC
few NA TRBJ2-7 TRBV9 CASNGPRDYEQYF TGTGCCAGCAACGGCCCCAGGGACTACGAGCAGTACTTC
few TRBD2 TRBJ2-7 TRBV11-2 CASSPRSGGAHEQYF TGTGCCAGCAGCCCGAGGAGCGGGGGGGCCCACGAGCAGTACTTC
NA NA TRBJ2-7 TRBV14 CASSQAGGQGQSPCYEQYF TGTGCCAGCAGCCAAGCCGGGGGGCAGGGCCAATCCCCGTGCTACGAGCAGTACTTC
once TRBD1 TRBJ2-1 TRBV7-2 CASSLTLAGGVYNEQFF TGTGCCAGCAGCTTAACGTTGGCAGGGGGCGTCTACAATGAGCAGTTCTTC
NA TRBD1 TRBJ2-7 TRBV7-8 CASSWGQDLDF TGTGCCAGCAGCTGGGGACAGGATTTGGACTTC
NA NA TRBJ2-1 TRBV5-1 CASSAGLSGSYNEQFF TGCGCCAGCAGCGCTGGACTCTCGGGATCCTACAATGAGCAGTTCTTC
NA NA TRBJ2-5 TRBV5-1 CASSPRSRQETQYF TGCGCCAGCAGCCCGAGATCCAGGCAAGAGACCCAGTACTTC
NA TRBD1 TRBJ1-2 TRBV9 CASSLTGGRGYTF TGTGCCAGCAGCCTAACAGGGGGACGTGGCTACACCTTC
NA NA TRBJ2-7 TRBV30 CAWSVHAREQYF TGTGCCTGGAGCGTTCACGCGCGCGAGCAGTACTTC
NA TRBD1 TRBJ2-7 TRBV19 CASSGAATGDIYEQYF TGTGCCAGTAGTGGAGCCGCGACAGGGGACATCTACGAGCAGTACTTC
few NA TRBJ2-7 TRBV7-9 CASSPGHEQYF TGTGCCAGCAGCCCAGGTCACGAGCAGTACTTC
NA TRBD1 TRBJ1-1 TRBV9 CASSVATGGYTEAFF TGTGCCAGCAGCGTAGCGACAGGGGGTTACACTGAAGCTTTCTTT
NA TRBD1 TRBJ2-7 TRBV7-9 CASSDPGTGLREQYF TGTGCCAGCAGCGATCCCGGGACAGGCTTGAGAGAGCAGTACTTC
NA TRBD2 TRBJ2-3 TRBV5-8 CASSEGGGPRTDTQYF TGTGCCAGCAGCGAGGGCGGGGGGCCGCGCACAGATACGCAGTATTTT
NA TRBD2 TRBJ2-1 TRBV29-1 CSVYGLAGVGNEQFF TGCAGCGTTTATGGACTAGCGGGAGTGGGTAATGAGCAGTTCTTC
NA NA TRBJ1-5 TRBV11-2 CASSLDWAGNQPQHF TGTGCCAGCAGCTTAGATTGGGCTGGCAATCAGCCCCAGCATTTT
NA NA TRBJ1-1 TRBV13 CASSLAGNTEAFF TGTGCCAGCAGCTTAGCCGGGAACACTGAAGCTTTCTTT
NA TRBD1 TRBJ1-5 TRBV9 CASSRTGYSNQPQHF TGTGCCAGCAGCAGGACAGGGTATAGCAATCAGCCCCAGCATTTT
NA TRBD1 TRBJ2-7 TRBV6-5 CASSYTGQASYEQYF TGTGCCAGCAGTTACACGGGACAGGCCTCCTACGAGCAGTACTTC